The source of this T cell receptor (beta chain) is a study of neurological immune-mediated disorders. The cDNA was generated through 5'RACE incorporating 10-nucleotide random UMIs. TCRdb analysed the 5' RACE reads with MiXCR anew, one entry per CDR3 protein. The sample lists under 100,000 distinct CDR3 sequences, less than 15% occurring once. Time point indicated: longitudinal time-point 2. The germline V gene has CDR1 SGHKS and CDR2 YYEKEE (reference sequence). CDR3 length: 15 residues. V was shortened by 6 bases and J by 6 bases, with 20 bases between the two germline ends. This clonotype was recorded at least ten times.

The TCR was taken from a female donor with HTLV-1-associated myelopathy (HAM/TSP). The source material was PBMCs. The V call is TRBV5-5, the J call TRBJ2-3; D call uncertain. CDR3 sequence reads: CASTLTTGFLDTQYF. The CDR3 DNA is TGTGCCAGCACCCTAACCACCGGGTTCCTGGATACGCAGTATTTT.